A single sample gave rise to the 20 T cell receptor beta chains below, sequenced in a study of cytomegalovirus exposure and HLA in healthy donors. PCR involved 60 Vbeta and 13 Jbeta primers. Libraries were prepared by immunoSEQ multiplex PCR; TCRdb keeps only in-frame clonotypes and omits some of them. The sample yields about 160,000 clones, approximately 80% seen once. The source material was PBMCs. Source of these receptors: a young man in good health and CMV-seropositive.

The J gene is TRBJ2-1, the V gene TRBV5-6; tentative D call: TRBD1 (6 bases). The CDR3 is made up of 14 amino acids. V lost 3 bases and J 4 bases, leaving 11 bases between the germline ends. Germline V gives CDR1 SGHDT, CDR2 YYEEEE. In nucleotides, the CDR3 is TGTGCCAGCAGCTCCGGGACATTGTACAATGAGCAGTTCTTC. It translates to CASSSGTLYNEQFF.

The V and J genes are TRBV5-1 and TRBJ2-1; D might be TRBD1 (6 bases). The length of the CDR3 is 16 residues. V was clipped by 0 bases and J by 1 base, with 11 bases between them. Germline values: CDR1 SGHRS, CDR2 YFSETQ. The CDR3 sequence is CASSLGFQGSYNEQFF. CDR3 coding DNA: TGCGCCAGCAGCTTGGGTTTTCAGGGGTCCTACAATGAGCAGTTCTTC.

The chain uses TRBV5-1 and TRBJ1-6, with D maybe TRBD1 (5 bases). This CDR3 has 17 amino acids. Germline V gene data show CDR1 as SGHRS and CDR2 as YFSETQ. The germline V and J ends were trimmed by 4 bases and 1 base, with 15 bases remaining between them. In DNA form, the CDR3 reads TGCGCCAGCAGCCCCGGGCAGGGTCGATCCTATAATTCACCCCTCCACTTT. Translating gives CASSPGQGRSYNSPLHF.

V gene TRBV4-1 combines with J gene TRBJ1-6; 8 nucleotides align to TRBD1. V lost 2 bases, J lost 8 bases, and 8 bases stayed unmatched. The CDR3 runs to 16 residues. Germline CDR1 and CDR2: MGHRA and YSYEKL. DNA of the CDR3: TGCGCCAGCAGCCAACCAGGCCAGGGGGCGGATTCACCCCTCCACTTT. It translates to CASSQPGQGADSPLHF.

The chain links TRBV28 to TRBJ1-2, with D possibly TRBD1 on 6 matching bases. This CDR3 is 13 amino acids long. Germline V gene data show CDR1 as MDHEN and CDR2 as SYDVKM. V was pared by 2 bases and J by 6 bases, with 10 bases between. Here the CDR3 reads CASSLLDRHGYTF. DNA of the CDR3: TGTGCCAGCAGTTTACTGGACAGACATGGCTACACCTTC.

The rearrangement uses TRBV7-9 and TRBJ2-7; perhaps TRBD2 as D (7 bases). The CDR3 is made up of 16 amino acids. With 2 bases removed from V and 5 bases from J, the gap between germline ends came to 19 bases. The germline V gene has CDR1 SEHNR and CDR2 FQNEAQ (reference sequence). The CDR3 DNA sequence: TGTGCCAGCAGCTTAATCGGTGGGGGGGCCCTGCACGAGCAGTACTTC. Its protein is CASSLIGGGALHEQYF.

The gene calls are TRBV11-2 and TRBJ1-2; TRBD1 might be the D (6 bases). This CDR3 spans 12 amino acids. V lost 5 bases and J lost 6, with 10 bases in between. Germline V gene data show CDR1 as SGHAT and CDR2 as FQNNGV. CDR3 sequence (DNA): TGTGCCAGCAGCGCCGAGGGGGATGGCTACACCTTC. Its protein is CASSAEGDGYTF.

The chain links TRBV29-1 to TRBJ2-7, with D possibly TRBD1 on 5 matching bases. The CDR3 length is 13 residues. V shed 6 bases and J shed 5 bases, with 17 bases lying between them. Germline assignment: CDR1 SQVTM and CDR2 ANQGSEA. In DNA form, the CDR3 reads TGCAGCGTGACCCCCCAGGGTAGAGACGAGCAGTACTTC. Translating it yields CSVTPQGRDEQYF.

The chain couples TRBV25-1 to TRBJ1-1; D gene unclear. In germline, CDR1 is MGHDK, CDR2 SYGVNS. V lost 8 bases, J lost 5 bases, and 9 bases lay in between. The CDR3 covers 11 residues. Here the CDR3 DNA reads TGTGCCAGCCAGGCTGGGACTGAAGCTTTCTTT. Its translation is CASQAGTEAFF.

The CDR3 reads CASSQEAGIDGELFF. CDR3 DNA sequence: TGCGCCAGCAGCCAAGAAGCGGGTATCGACGGGGAGCTGTTTTTT. J is TRBJ2-2 and V is TRBV4-3, with D possibly being TRBD2 (6 bases). V lost 0 bases to trimming and J lost 7 bases, with 12 bases between them. This CDR3 spans 15 amino acids. Looked up from germline, CDR1 is LGHNA and CDR2 is YSLEER.

A single count supports this clone. The rearrangement joins TRBV30 to TRBJ1-4; D not certain. CDR3 size: 12 residues. CDR1 GTSNPN and CDR2 SVGIG come from the germline V gene (reference sequence). V shed 5 bases and J shed 10 bases, with 14 bases lying between them. CDR3 sequence (DNA): TGTGCCTGGGAAGAACATCGGGGAAAACTGTTTTTT. Translation: CAWEEHRGKLFF.

V gene TRBV25-1 combines with J gene TRBJ1-1, with D hard to call. The CDR3 covers 16 residues. CDR1 and CDR2 from the germline V gene are MGHDK and SYGVNS. Trimming shortened V by 4 bases and J by 3 bases, and 18 bases separated the two germline ends. The CDR3 is CASSVLSGEEYTEAFF. The CDR3 DNA follows: TGTGCCAGCAGTGTACTTTCCGGGGAGGAGTACACTGAAGCTTTCTTT.

The chain recombines TRBV5-1 with TRBJ2-4; tentative D call: TRBD2 (7 bases). This CDR3 is built from 14 residues. Deletions cut 0 bases from V and 8 bases from J, with 12 bases between. From germline, CDR1 is SGHRS and CDR2 YFSETQ. CDR3 sequence reads: CASSLDREGDIQYF. The CDR3 DNA follows: TGCGCCAGCAGCTTGGACAGGGAGGGGGACATTCAGTACTTC.

The chain carries TRBV5-5 and TRBJ2-7; 8 positions agree with TRBD1. This CDR3 contains 15 residues. V lost 4 bases and J lost 0; bases outside the gene matches: 6. In germline, CDR1 is SGHKS, CDR2 YYEKEE (reference sequence). CDR3 protein: CASSIQGGSSYEQYF. CDR3 nucleotide sequence: TGTGCCAGCAGCATACAGGGGGGTAGCTCCTACGAGCAGTACTTC.

The chain links TRBV7-9 to TRBJ1-2; D is possibly TRBD1 (5 bases). CDR3 length: 15 residues. Trimming took 1 base from V and 4 from J, leaving 13 bases between them. CDR1 is SEHNR and CDR2 is FQNEAQ in the germline V gene (reference sequence). The DNA of the CDR3 is TGTGCCAGCAGCTTAGGGACACCTTTTGGCTATGGCTACACCTTC. Translated, it gives CASSLGTPFGYGYTF.

CDR3 region: CASRGQGSAGYEQYF. CDR3 coding DNA: TGTGCCAGCAGGGGACAGGGCTCCGCCGGATACGAGCAGTACTTC. This chain joins TRBV6-1 and TRBJ2-7; the match to TRBD1 covers 9 bases. V shed 6 bases, J shed 4 bases, and the junction held 10 bases outside the gene matches. Germline values: CDR1 MNHNS, CDR2 SASEGT. The CDR3 is 15 residues long.

The chain has TRBV9 and TRBJ1-4; 11 bases match TRBD1. Germline V gene sequence: CDR1 SGDLS, CDR2 YYNGEE. J lost 7 bases, V lost 0 bases, and 2 bases had no gene match. The CDR3 runs 15 residues. The DNA for the CDR3 is TGTGCCAGCAGCGTAGACGGGACAGGGGGTGAAAAACTGTTTTTT. Its translation: CASSVDGTGGEKLFF.

This clone occurred once. This sequence joins TRBV5-5 and TRBJ2-1; TRBD2 aligns across 8 bases. The CDR3 loop spans 16 amino acids. V shed 0 bases and J 2 bases; nucleotides not matched to a gene: 4. The germline CDR1 and CDR2 sequences are SGHKS and YYEKEE (reference sequence). The CDR3 sequence: CASSLGGLGTYNEQFF. CDR3 nucleotides: TGTGCCAGCAGCTTGGGGGGACTAGGGACCTACAATGAGCAGTTCTTC.

The sample holds one count of this clone. This chain joins TRBV19 and TRBJ1-2, with TRBD1 as a possible D gene (6 bases). The germline V gene encodes CDR1 LNHDA and CDR2 SQIVND (reference sequence). V lost 2 bases, J lost 2 bases, and 12 bases lay in between. This CDR3 spans 15 amino acids. CDR3 bases: TGTGCCAGTAGTATATCGGGGGGCTGGAACTATGGCTACACCTTC. It specifies CASSISGGWNYGYTF.

The chain has TRBV10-3 and TRBJ2-5; TRBD2 matches at 8 bases. Germline loops: CDR1 ENHRY, CDR2 SYGVKD. Trimming took 8 bases from V and 2 from J; bases not matched to a gene: 4. CDR3 length equals 13 residues. CDR3 sequence (DNA): TGTGCCATCTCCGCGGGGGGACAAGAGACCCAGTACTTC. As protein: CAISAGGQETQYF.